A selection of T cell receptor beta chains follows, all from one sample in a study of T cell repertoires in cytomegalovirus infection. TCRdb fed the reads into MiXCR, producing one record per CDR3 protein. The profile shows nearly 450,000 distinct CDR3 sequences, approximately 31% of them singletons. The sequenced material came from PBMCs. The receptors here all came from a human donor in good health (CMV status not recorded). Some clones in this sample may be carry-over from other donors' samples. Each CDR3 is given with its conserved first and last residue. D genes are given only for firm matches. A clone size is listed for some rows: how often the clone was seen (once, few, many), or a class if it is expanded.

clone size: NA; J gene: TRBJ1-2; D gene: TRBD1; V gene: TRBV9; CDR3 protein: CASSVEGGGYTF; CDR3 DNA: TGTGCCAGCAGCGTAGAAGGGGGCGGCTACACCTTC
clone size: NA; J gene: TRBJ2-7; D gene: NA; V gene: TRBV3-1; CDR3 protein: CASSQKGSYEQYF; CDR3 DNA: TGTGCCAGCAGCCAAAAGGGCTCCTACGAGCAGTACTTC
clone size: few; J gene: TRBJ1-1; D gene: NA; V gene: TRBV7-6; CDR3 protein: CASSTQENTEAFF; CDR3 DNA: TGTGCCAGCAGCACTCAGGAGAACACTGAAGCTTTCTTT
clone size: NA; J gene: TRBJ1-1; D gene: NA; V gene: TRBV4-3; CDR3 protein: CASSQGYWGGMNTEAFF; CDR3 DNA: TGCGCCAGCAGCCAAGGGTATTGGGGGGGCATGAACACTGAAGCTTTCTTT
clone size: NA; J gene: TRBJ1-2; D gene: TRBD1; V gene: TRBV12-3/TRBV12-4; CDR3 protein: CASSPRQGLSDGYTF; CDR3 DNA: TGTGCCAGCAGCCCACGACAGGGGTTATCGGATGGCTACACCTTC
clone size: NA; J gene: TRBJ2-1; D gene: NA; V gene: TRBV19; CDR3 protein: CASSIEWGTPEQFF; CDR3 DNA: TGTGCCAGTAGTATAGAATGGGGCACTCCAGAGCAGTTCTTC
clone size: NA; J gene: TRBJ2-1; D gene: NA; V gene: TRBV7-2; CDR3 protein: CASSPWYNVQFF; CDR3 DNA: TGTGCCAGCAGCCCGTGGTACAATGTTCAGTTCTTC
clone size: few; J gene: TRBJ2-1; D gene: TRBD2; V gene: TRBV5-6; CDR3 protein: CASSPGVSGGLLDNEQFF; CDR3 DNA: TGTGCCAGCAGCCCTGGCGTTAGCGGGGGGCTCTTAGACAATGAGCAGTTCTTC
clone size: many; J gene: TRBJ2-7; D gene: TRBD1; V gene: TRBV28; CDR3 protein: CASSYRLPTGGNTKSSYEQYF; CDR3 DNA: TGTGCCAGCAGTTATCGTCTCCCGACAGGGGGAAATACGAAAAGCTCCTACGAGCAGTACTTC
clone size: many; J gene: TRBJ2-7; D gene: TRBD2; V gene: TRBV7-2; CDR3 protein: CASSLGLAGGYEQYF; CDR3 DNA: TGTGCCAGCAGCCTGGGACTAGCGGGGGGCTACGAGCAGTACTTC
clone size: many; J gene: TRBJ2-3; D gene: TRBD2; V gene: TRBV7-2; CDR3 protein: CASSLAGLAGGQNTQYF; CDR3 DNA: TGTGCCAGCAGCTTAGCCGGGCTAGCGGGGGGGCAAAATACGCAGTATTTT
clone size: many; J gene: TRBJ2-6; D gene: NA; V gene: TRBV7-8; CDR3 protein: CASSLASSGANVLTF; CDR3 DNA: TGTGCCAGCAGCTTAGCGAGCTCTGGGGCCAACGTCCTGACTTTC
clone size: few; J gene: TRBJ2-1; D gene: NA; V gene: TRBV4-3; CDR3 protein: CASSRFRGNNEQFF; CDR3 DNA: TGCGCCAGCAGCCGTTTCCGGGGTAACAATGAGCAGTTCTTC
clone size: NA; J gene: TRBJ2-5; D gene: NA; V gene: TRBV7-2; CDR3 protein: CASSPPERASSETQYF; CDR3 DNA: TGTGCCAGCAGCCCCCCAGAGAGGGCCTCCTCCGAGACCCAGTACTTC
clone size: NA; J gene: TRBJ2-5; D gene: NA; V gene: TRBV5-5; CDR3 protein: CASSSPGQQETQYF; CDR3 DNA: TGTGCCAGCAGCTCGCCAGGACAGCAAGAGACCCAGTACTTC
clone size: NA; J gene: TRBJ1-1; D gene: TRBD1; V gene: TRBV6-5; CDR3 protein: CASRGGSTGRVRTEAFF; CDR3 DNA: TGTGCCAGCAGGGGGGGGTCGACAGGGAGGGTAAGAACTGAAGCTTTCTTT
clone size: few; J gene: TRBJ2-7; D gene: TRBD1; V gene: TRBV7-6; CDR3 protein: CASSTGTGISEQYF; CDR3 DNA: TGTGCCAGCAGCACCGGGACAGGGATCAGCGAGCAGTACTTC
clone size: NA; J gene: TRBJ2-2; D gene: TRBD2; V gene: TRBV7-2; CDR3 protein: CASNPRRLADYTGELFF; CDR3 DNA: TGTGCCAGCAACCCACGGCGCCTAGCGGACTACACCGGGGAGCTGTTTTTT
clone size: few; J gene: TRBJ1-4; D gene: NA; V gene: TRBV28; CDR3 protein: CASRSSGTEDEKLFF; CDR3 DNA: TGTGCCAGCAGGTCCTCCGGGACGGAAGATGAAAAACTGTTTTTT
clone size: NA; J gene: TRBJ2-3; D gene: TRBD2; V gene: TRBV10-3; CDR3 protein: CAISDKSGGASDTQYF; CDR3 DNA: TGTGCCATCAGTGATAAGAGCGGGGGGGCCTCTGATACGCAGTATTTT
clone size: NA; J gene: TRBJ2-3; D gene: TRBD2; V gene: TRBV2; CDR3 protein: CASSVTSGTDTQYF; CDR3 DNA: TGTGCCAGCAGCGTGACTAGCGGCACAGATACGCAGTATTTT
clone size: NA; J gene: TRBJ1-5; D gene: TRBD1; V gene: TRBV6-1; CDR3 protein: CASSEARKGAGKPQHF; CDR3 DNA: TGTGCCAGCAGTGAAGCAAGAAAGGGGGCGGGGAAGCCCCAGCATTTT
clone size: many; J gene: TRBJ1-1; D gene: TRBD1; V gene: TRBV7-8; CDR3 protein: CASSRDRGMNTEAFF; CDR3 DNA: TGTGCCAGCAGTCGGGACAGGGGGATGAACACTGAAGCTTTCTTT
clone size: NA; J gene: TRBJ2-2; D gene: NA; V gene: TRBV11-2; CDR3 protein: CASSLGPRPGELFF; CDR3 DNA: TGTGCCAGCAGCTTAGGACCTAGGCCCGGGGAGCTGTTTTTT
clone size: NA; J gene: TRBJ2-7; D gene: NA; V gene: TRBV14; CDR3 protein: CASSPDLRAQEQYF; CDR3 DNA: TGTGCCAGCAGCCCTGATCTCCGAGCTCAAGAGCAGTACTTC
clone size: few; J gene: TRBJ2-7; D gene: NA; V gene: TRBV14; CDR3 protein: CASSANLGQRISPAGYEQYF; CDR3 DNA: TGTGCCAGCAGCGCCAATCTCGGACAGCGGATTTCTCCGGCGGGGTACGAGCAGTACTTC
clone size: NA; J gene: TRBJ1-5; D gene: NA; V gene: TRBV6-1; CDR3 protein: CASSVTYQPQHF; CDR3 DNA: TGTGCCAGCAGTGTCACCTATCAGCCCCAGCATTTT
clone size: few; J gene: TRBJ1-5; D gene: NA; V gene: TRBV6-1; CDR3 protein: CASSEQVGNQPQHF; CDR3 DNA: TGTGCCAGCAGTGAACAGGTGGGAAATCAGCCCCAGCATTTT
clone size: many; J gene: TRBJ2-4; D gene: TRBD1; V gene: TRBV19; CDR3 protein: CASSIQGAQNIQYF; CDR3 DNA: TGTGCCAGTAGTATTCAGGGGGCGCAAAACATTCAGTACTTC
clone size: NA; J gene: TRBJ2-7; D gene: TRBD1; V gene: TRBV20-1; CDR3 protein: CSARLGQVGIYEPYF; CDR3 DNA: TGCAGTGCTAGACTGGGACAGGTCGGGATCTACGAGCCGTACTTC
clone size: many; J gene: TRBJ2-7; D gene: TRBD1; V gene: TRBV6-1; CDR3 protein: CASSKGQIPYEQYF; CDR3 DNA: TGTGCCAGCAGTAAGGGACAGATCCCTTACGAGCAGTACTTC
clone size: few; J gene: TRBJ2-7; D gene: TRBD2; V gene: TRBV20-1; CDR3 protein: CSARDRRGETVEQYF; CDR3 DNA: TGCAGTGCTAGAGATAGGCGGGGGGAGACAGTGGAGCAGTACTTC
clone size: NA; J gene: TRBJ1-1; D gene: NA; V gene: TRBV7-2; CDR3 protein: CASSLVSGKGRTEAFF; CDR3 DNA: TGTGCCAGCAGCTTAGTTTCAGGGAAAGGCCGCACTGAAGCTTTCTTT
clone size: few; J gene: TRBJ2-3; D gene: TRBD1; V gene: TRBV20-1; CDR3 protein: CSAGGQGGTDTQYF; CDR3 DNA: TGCAGTGCTGGAGGACAGGGAGGCACAGATACGCAGTATTTT
clone size: many; J gene: TRBJ1-3; D gene: NA; V gene: TRBV7-2; CDR3 protein: CASSLGQGNTIYF; CDR3 DNA: TGTGCCAGCAGCTTAGGGCAGGGAAACACCATATATTTT
clone size: NA; J gene: TRBJ1-6; D gene: NA; V gene: TRBV2; CDR3 protein: CADGRLRNSPLHF; CDR3 DNA: TGTGCCGACGGAAGGCTCCGTAATTCACCCCTCCACTTT
clone size: NA; J gene: TRBJ1-5; D gene: TRBD1; V gene: TRBV4-2; CDR3 protein: CASSQKDGDRSNQPQHF; CDR3 DNA: TGTGCCAGCAGCCAAAAAGACGGGGACAGAAGCAATCAGCCCCAGCATTTT
clone size: few; J gene: TRBJ1-6; D gene: NA; V gene: TRBV4-1; CDR3 protein: CASSQVEGFNSPLHF; CDR3 DNA: TGCGCCAGCAGCCAAGTGGAGGGGTTCAATTCACCCCTCCACTTT
clone size: once; J gene: TRBJ2-7; D gene: NA; V gene: TRBV15; CDR3 protein: CATSSRLYYEQYF; CDR3 DNA: TGTGCCACCAGCAGCCGACTATACTACGAGCAGTACTTC
clone size: NA; J gene: TRBJ1-5; D gene: NA; V gene: TRBV19; CDR3 protein: CASITSNNQPHHF; CDR3 DNA: TGTGCCAGTATAACGTCTAACAATCAGCCCCATCATTTT
clone size: few; J gene: TRBJ2-6; D gene: NA; V gene: TRBV25-1; CDR3 protein: CATTGSGANVLTF; CDR3 DNA: TGTGCCACCACAGGGTCTGGGGCCAACGTCCTGACTTTC
clone size: NA; J gene: TRBJ2-1; D gene: NA; V gene: TRBV6-8; CDR3 protein: CASSETRAHGGQFF; CDR3 DNA: TGTGCCAGCAGCGAAACCAGGGCACACGGGGGTCAGTTCTTC
clone size: many; J gene: TRBJ1-1; D gene: NA; V gene: TRBV7-8; CDR3 protein: CASSQTQGLNTEAFF; CDR3 DNA: TGTGCCAGCTCCCAAACCCAGGGATTGAACACTGAAGCTTTCTTT
clone size: NA; J gene: TRBJ1-1; D gene: NA; V gene: TRBV27; CDR3 protein: CASSLSASSNTEAFF; CDR3 DNA: TGTGCCAGCAGTTTATCGGCGTCCTCGAACACTGAAGCTTTCTTT
clone size: NA; J gene: TRBJ2-1; D gene: NA; V gene: TRBV19; CDR3 protein: CAVGGGLPSPHEQFF; CDR3 DNA: TGTGCCGTGGGGGGGGGGCTACCTTCTCCCCATGAGCAGTTCTTC